This paragraph reports one T cell receptor beta chain. For every subset, genomic DNA was evenly distributed across several immunoSEQ plates. Each unsorted PBMC replicate got 300 ng genomic DNA, around 30,000 genomes. Some clones are missing from TCRdb's copy, which holds only in-frame ones; the method was immunoSEQ multiplex PCR. Here the sample spans 450,000 to 650,000 clones, about 80% being singletons. The sample comes from a study of shared clonotypes between healthy human individuals. Germline V gene sequence: CDR1 SQVTM, CDR2 ANQGSEA. The CDR3 runs 12 residues. V was clipped by 7 bases and J by 4 bases, with 10 bases between them.

The rearrangement joins TRBV29-1 to TRBJ2-2, with D perhaps being TRBD1 or TRBD2 (5 bases each). The TCR sequence derives from a woman between 40 and 55 years old in good health. Some clones in this sample may be carry-over from other donors' samples. Sequencing used PBMCs. The CDR3 sequence: CSAPGTTGELFF. The DNA for the CDR3 is TGCAGCGCCCCAGGGACCACCGGGGAGCTGTTTTTT.